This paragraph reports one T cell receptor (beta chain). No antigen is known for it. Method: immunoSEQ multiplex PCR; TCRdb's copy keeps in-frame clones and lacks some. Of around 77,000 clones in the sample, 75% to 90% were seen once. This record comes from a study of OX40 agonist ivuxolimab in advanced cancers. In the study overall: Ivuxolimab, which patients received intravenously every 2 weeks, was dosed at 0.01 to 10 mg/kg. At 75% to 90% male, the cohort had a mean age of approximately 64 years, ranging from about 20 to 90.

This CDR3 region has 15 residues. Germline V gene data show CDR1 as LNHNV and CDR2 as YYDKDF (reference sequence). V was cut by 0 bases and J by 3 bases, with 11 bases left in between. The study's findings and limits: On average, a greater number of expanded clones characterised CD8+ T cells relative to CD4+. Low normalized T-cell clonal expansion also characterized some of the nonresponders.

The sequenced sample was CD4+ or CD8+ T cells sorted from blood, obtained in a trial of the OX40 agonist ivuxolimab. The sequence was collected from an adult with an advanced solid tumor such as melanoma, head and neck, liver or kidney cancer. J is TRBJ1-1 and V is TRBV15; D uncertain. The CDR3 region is CATSRDTVGYTEAFF. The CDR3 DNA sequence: TGTGCCACCAGCAGAGATACGGTTGGGTACACTGAAGCTTTCTTT.